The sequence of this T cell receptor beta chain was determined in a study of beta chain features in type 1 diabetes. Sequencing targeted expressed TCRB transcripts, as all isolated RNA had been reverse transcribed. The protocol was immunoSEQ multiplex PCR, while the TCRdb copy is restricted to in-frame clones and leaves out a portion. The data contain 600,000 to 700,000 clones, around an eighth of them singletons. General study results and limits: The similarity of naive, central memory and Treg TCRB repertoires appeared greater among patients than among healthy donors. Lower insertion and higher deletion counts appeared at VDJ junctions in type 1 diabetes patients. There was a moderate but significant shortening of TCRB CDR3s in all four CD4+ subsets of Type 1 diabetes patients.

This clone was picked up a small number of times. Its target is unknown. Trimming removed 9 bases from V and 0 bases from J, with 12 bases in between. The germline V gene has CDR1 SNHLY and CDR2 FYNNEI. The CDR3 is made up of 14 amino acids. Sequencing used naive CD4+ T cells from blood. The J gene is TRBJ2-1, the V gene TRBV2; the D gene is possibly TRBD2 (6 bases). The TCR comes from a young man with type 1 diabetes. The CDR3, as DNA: TGTGCCAGTTTCCGGGACTTCTCCTACAATGAGCAGTTCTTC. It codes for CASFRDFSYNEQFF. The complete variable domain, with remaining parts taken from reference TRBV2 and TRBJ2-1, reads EPEVTQTPSHQVTQMGQEVILRCVPISNHLYFYWYRQILGQKVEFLVSFYNNEISEKSEIFDDQFSVERPDGSNFTLKIRSTKLEDSAMYFCASFRDFSYNEQFFGPGTRLTVL.